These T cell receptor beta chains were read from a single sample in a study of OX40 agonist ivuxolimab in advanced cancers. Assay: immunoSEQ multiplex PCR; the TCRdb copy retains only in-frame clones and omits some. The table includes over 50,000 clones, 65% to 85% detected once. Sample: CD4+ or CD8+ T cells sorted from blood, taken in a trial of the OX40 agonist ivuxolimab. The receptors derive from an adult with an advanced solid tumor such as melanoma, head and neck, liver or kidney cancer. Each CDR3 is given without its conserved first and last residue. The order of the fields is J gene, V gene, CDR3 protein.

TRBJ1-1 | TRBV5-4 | ASSLGERNTEAF
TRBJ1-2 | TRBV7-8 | ASSFVGESYGYT
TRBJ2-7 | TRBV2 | ASTFSGARSSYEQY
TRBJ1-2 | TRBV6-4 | ASSGSGQGARGYT
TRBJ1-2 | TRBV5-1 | ASSFFGQTTDGYT
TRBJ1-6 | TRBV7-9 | ASSLAGLNSPLH
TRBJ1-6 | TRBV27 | ASRLKGAGNSYNSPLH
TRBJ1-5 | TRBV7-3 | ASSPNSVGWAQH
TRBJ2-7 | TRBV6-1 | ASSEGPDTTYEQY
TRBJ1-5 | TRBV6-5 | ASSVQGAGNQPQH
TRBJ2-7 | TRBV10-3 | AIRTSGTYEQY